Below are 30 T cell receptor beta chains sequenced from a single sample in a study of cytomegalovirus exposure and HLA in healthy donors. With 60 Vbeta and 13 Jbeta primers, the PCR was carried out. Produced via immunoSEQ multiplex PCR; TCRdb's table is partial and in-frame only. The sample lists fewer than 150,000 clones, 66% occurring once. The sequencing input was PBMCs. These receptors all come from a human donor in good health.

The chain joins TRBV28 to TRBJ2-1, with 8 bases matching TRBD2. In germline, CDR1 is MDHEN, CDR2 SYDVKM. This CDR3 is 13 amino acids long. V trimming: 10 bases; J trimming: 9 bases; junction bases outside the gene matches: 11. The CDR3 loop is CATHGLAPIEQFF. CDR3 nucleotide sequence: TGTGCCACCCACGGACTAGCTCCGATTGAGCAGTTCTTC.

The V gene is TRBV6-6, the J gene TRBJ1-5; perhaps TRBD1 as D (6 bases). Deletions cut 5 bases from V and 4 bases from J, with 18 bases between. The CDR3 runs to 16 residues. Germline CDR1 and CDR2: MNHNY and SVGAGI (reference sequence). The CDR3 here is CASSLTQGSGNQPQHF. The CDR3 DNA reads as TGTGCCAGCAGTCTAACACAGGGATCAGGGAATCAGCCCCAGCATTTT.

The V call is TRBV19, the J call TRBJ1-1; D possibly corresponds to TRBD1 (6 bases). The CDR3 totals 14 residues. Per germline, CDR1 LNHDA and CDR2 SQIVND (reference sequence). The ends were cut back, 1 base at V and 6 bases at J, with 12 bases in the middle. The CDR3 coding sequence is TGTGCCAGTAGTATAGGCGTTCGGACAGCTGAAGCTTTCTTT. This translates into CASSIGVRTAEAFF.

The rearrangement links TRBV4-1 to TRBJ2-3; D is perhaps TRBD2 (5 bases). V dropped 2 bases and J dropped 3 bases, with 21 bases sitting between them. CDR3 length equals 18 residues. The germline V gene has CDR1 MGHRA and CDR2 YSYEKL. CDR3 nucleotide sequence: TGCGCCAGCAGCCAACTCCGTAACCGGGAAATGGGGACAGATACGCAGTATTTT. Encoded protein: CASSQLRNREMGTDTQYF.

This clone was counted between two and nine times. The chain couples TRBV7-3 to TRBJ2-3, with D hard to call. The length of the CDR3 is 13 residues. Trimming took 0 bases from V and 5 from J, leaving 6 bases between them. CDR1 and CDR2 from the germline V gene are SGHTA and FQGTGA. The CDR3 is CASSLTAQDTQYF. The CDR3 region has the DNA TGTGCCAGCAGCTTAACCGCACAAGATACGCAGTATTTT.

The V call is TRBV2, the J call TRBJ2-5; D is unclear. Germline values: CDR1 SNHLY, CDR2 FYNNEI. V lost 3 bases and J 5 bases, leaving 10 bases between the germline ends. The CDR3 contains 13 residues. CDR3 coding DNA: TGTGCCAGCAGTGAGGCCATTAAGGAGACCCAGTACTTC. The encoded protein is CASSEAIKETQYF.

The chain has TRBV7-6 and TRBJ2-7; the D gene is possibly TRBD1 (6 bases). V was clipped by 4 bases and J by 6 bases, with 16 bases between them. This CDR3 comprises 14 residues. From germline, CDR1 is SGHVS and CDR2 FNYEAQ. In DNA, the CDR3 is TGTGCCAGCAGCTCCGAGTTGGGGGCGTCCGAGCAGTACTTC. Its protein is CASSSELGASEQYF.

V and J are TRBV18 and TRBJ1-4, with 7 nucleotides matching TRBD1. CDR1 and CDR2 (germline): KGHSH, LQKENI. V lost 0 bases, J lost 5 bases, and 3 bases stayed unmatched. The CDR3 runs 15 residues. The CDR3 coding sequence is TGTGCCAGCTCACCACCGGGACAGACAAATGAAAAACTGTTTTTT. Its translation is CASSPPGQTNEKLFF. The whole variable domain, filled in from reference TRBV18 and TRBJ1-4, reads NAGVMQNPRHLVRRRGQEARLRCSPMKGHSHVYWYRQLPEEGLKFMVYLQKENIIDESGMPKERFSAEFPKEGPSILRIQQVVRGDSAAYFCASSPPGQTNEKLFFGSGTQLSVL.

The chain employs TRBV2 and TRBJ2-3; 8 bases agree with TRBD2. V was clipped by 6 bases and J by 4 bases; unmatched bases: 9. The germline V gene encodes CDR1 SNHLY and CDR2 FYNNEI. This CDR3 is 15 amino acids long. The CDR3 is CASSYFGAGADTQYF. The CDR3 nucleotides read TGTGCCAGCAGCTACTTCGGAGCGGGGGCAGATACGCAGTATTTT.

The genes are TRBV5-1 and TRBJ2-3; TRBD2 agrees at 13 bases. Germline V gene lookup returns CDR1 SGHRS and CDR2 YFSETQ. The CDR3 consists of 18 residues. V trimming: 1 base; J trimming: 4 bases; junction bases outside the gene matches: 9. The CDR3 DNA reads TGCGCCAGCAGCTTGACGATGACTAGCGGGAGGAGGCCAGATACGCAGTATTTT. Protein product: CASSLTMTSGRRPDTQYF.

The genes are TRBV5-1 and TRBJ2-1; 8 bases align to TRBD1. The CDR3 covers 15 residues. The germline V gene has CDR1 SGHRS and CDR2 YFSETQ. Trimming at V came to 2 bases and at J to 5 bases, leaving 6 bases not matched to a gene. The CDR3 nucleotides are TGCGCCAGCAGCTTTGGACAGGGTGGGAACAATGAGCAGTTCTTC. It is translated as CASSFGQGGNNEQFF. Based on the CDR3 plus reference TRBV5-1 and TRBJ2-1, the full variable domain is KAGVTQTPRYLIKTRGQQVTLSCSPISGHRSVSWYQQTPGQGLQFLFEYFSETQRNKGNFPGRFSGRQFSNSRSEMNVSTLELGDSALYLCASSFGQGGNNEQFFGPGTRLTVL.

The chain carries TRBV19 and TRBJ1-3; TRBD1 aligns across 7 bases. Germline V gene data show CDR1 as LNHDA and CDR2 as SQIVND (reference sequence). This CDR3 has 14 residues. J was trimmed by 2 bases and V by 5 bases; bases with no gene match: 3. The CDR3 region is CASSLDRPGNTIYF. CDR3 nucleotides: TGTGCCAGTAGTCTGGACAGGCCTGGAAACACCATATATTTT.

The rearrangement joins TRBV27 to TRBJ2-3, with D unclear. This CDR3 has 14 residues. Trimming cost V 6 bases and J 0 bases, with 10 bases left between them. Germline-derived CDR1 and CDR2 are MNHEY and SMNVEV (reference sequence). The CDR3 spells CASSRESSTDTQYF. As DNA, the CDR3 is TGTGCCAGCAGCCGCGAGAGCAGCACAGATACGCAGTATTTT.

The V and J genes are TRBV19 and TRBJ2-5, with 8 bases that match TRBD1. TRBJ2-7 explains the end of the DNA better; the J call may be wrong. Germline V gene data show CDR1 as LNHDA and CDR2 as SQIVND (reference sequence). The CDR3 has 14 amino acids. DNA for the CDR3: TGTGCCAGTAGTATCGGACAGGGCACCTACGAGCAGTACTTC. It yields the protein CASSIGQGTYEQYF.

This clone has more than one count but fewer than ten. This chain links TRBV5-1 with TRBJ1-2, with D maybe TRBD1 (5 bases). The germline V gene has CDR1 SGHRS and CDR2 YFSETQ. V lost 0 bases and J lost 3, with 6 bases in between. The CDR3 covers 13 residues. CDR3 region: CASSLGGDYGYTF. CDR3 bases: TGCGCCAGCAGCTTGGGGGGGGACTATGGCTACACCTTC.

The chain uses TRBV5-1 and TRBJ2-1; 9 nucleotides agree with TRBD1. J gave up 4 bases and V 4 bases, and 6 bases lay outside the gene matches. There are 15 residues in the CDR3. Germline V gives CDR1 SGHRS, CDR2 YFSETQ. CDR3 sequence: CASSRSGQGYNEQFF. CDR3 nucleotides: TGCGCCAGCAGCCGTTCGGGACAGGGTTACAATGAGCAGTTCTTC.

The rearrangement joins TRBV27 to TRBJ1-1; 10 bases match TRBD1. The CDR3 spans 18 residues. V trimming: 6 bases; J trimming: 3 bases; junction bases outside the gene matches: 16. CDR1 is MNHEY and CDR2 is SMNVEV in the germline V gene (reference sequence). This chain's CDR3 is CASRPMTGGAGFYTEAFF. CDR3 sequence (DNA): TGTGCCAGCAGACCAATGACAGGGGGCGCGGGTTTTTACACTGAAGCTTTCTTT.

This clone has a single count. CDR3 residues: CATSREGQHYGYTF. Written as DNA, the CDR3 is TGTGCCACCAGCAGAGAGGGACAGCACTATGGCTACACCTTC. J is TRBJ1-2 and V is TRBV15, with TRBD1 matching 7 bases. CDR1 is LNHNV and CDR2 is YYDKDF in the germline V gene (reference sequence). The CDR3 is 14 residues long. V was clipped by 0 bases and J by 3 bases; unmatched bases: 1.

The rearrangement joins TRBV5-4 to TRBJ1-3, with D unresolved. This CDR3 spans 15 amino acids. Germline loops: CDR1 SGHNT, CDR2 YYREEE (reference sequence). Trimming shortened V by 3 bases and J by 0 bases, and 10 bases separated the two germline ends. The CDR3 sequence: CASSSGSPSGNTIYF. The CDR3 DNA sequence: TGTGCCAGCAGCTCGGGGTCCCCCTCTGGAAACACCATATATTTT.

In its sample, this clone was seen a few times. The chain recombines TRBV4-1 with TRBJ2-1; 9 bases are a match to TRBD2. With 4 bases clipped from V and 8 bases from J, the junction kept 12 bases outside the gene matches. This CDR3 spans 16 amino acids. Germline-derived CDR1 and CDR2 are MGHRA and YSYEKL. In DNA form, the CDR3 reads TGCGCCAGCAGCCCCCTGGGGGCGGGAGGGCCCTATGAGCAGTTCTTC. This encodes CASSPLGAGGPYEQFF.

This clone was found a few times. The chain combines TRBV5-1 with TRBJ2-1; 13 nucleotides align to TRBD2. The CDR3 is 20 residues long. Unmatched junction bases numbered 22, after V lost 0 bases and J lost 13 bases. Germline-derived CDR1 and CDR2 are SGHRS and YFSETQ. In DNA form, the CDR3 reads TGCGCCAGCAGCTTGGAAGTTCGGGCACGGGGACTAGCGGGACACATGGAACAGTTCTTC. This translates into CASSLEVRARGLAGHMEQFF.

The chain has TRBV27 and TRBJ2-7; D possibly corresponds to TRBD1 (6 bases). This CDR3 has 14 amino acids. Germline values: CDR1 MNHEY, CDR2 SMNVEV (reference sequence). V dropped 7 bases and J dropped 3 bases, with 16 bases sitting between them. The CDR3 is CASNVRGRGYEQYF. The DNA for the CDR3 is TGTGCCAGCAACGTGAGAGGCAGGGGCTACGAGCAGTACTTC.

This chain joins TRBV4-1 and TRBJ2-2, with D perhaps matching TRBD1 (5 bases). V lost 4 bases and J lost 6, with 30 bases in between. The CDR3 loop spans 20 amino acids. Germline loops: CDR1 MGHRA, CDR2 YSYEKL. CDR3 DNA sequence: TGCGCCAGCAGCCGAGCCGTAGGGGCCACCGGGTCAACGGGTTCCGGGGAGCTGTTTTTT. It specifies CASSRAVGATGSTGSGELFF.

The chain is built from TRBV11-1 and TRBJ2-3; 9 bases agree with TRBD1. This CDR3 spans 17 amino acids. The V gene's germline CDR1 is SGHAT and CDR2 FQDESV (reference sequence). V was clipped by 5 bases and J by 4 bases; unmatched bases: 13. CDR3 residues: CASSLFIGQGPADTQYF. The CDR3 DNA reads as TGTGCCAGCAGCCTATTCATAGGACAGGGGCCCGCAGATACGCAGTATTTT.

This clone was found a few times. J is TRBJ2-1 and V is TRBV29-1, with TRBD2 identical over 10 bases. This CDR3 contains 14 residues. Germline CDR1 reads SQVTM; CDR2 reads ANQGSEA. J was trimmed by 2 bases and V by 5 bases; bases with no gene match: 3. The CDR3 sequence is CSVNSGRTYNEQFF. CDR3 nucleotides: TGCAGCGTTAATAGCGGGAGGACCTACAATGAGCAGTTCTTC.

The chain joins TRBV6-1 to TRBJ2-7; D is uncertain. Germline V gives CDR1 MNHNS, CDR2 SASEGT. V was trimmed by 6 bases and J by 2 bases, leaving 14 bases between them. This CDR3 has 14 residues. The CDR3 coding sequence is TGTGCCAGCAGCGCTTTGAGCGTTCCCTACGAGCAGTACTTC. This translates into CASSALSVPYEQYF.

A single count supports this clone. The gene calls are TRBV15 and TRBJ2-1; D perhaps matches TRBD2 (6 bases). Germline CDR1 LNHNV, CDR2 YYDKDF (reference sequence). This CDR3 region has 17 residues. The V gene lost 0 bases and the J gene lost 7 bases, with 19 bases spanning the gap. The CDR3 spells CATSREVTSIPPNEQFF. CDR3 in DNA: TGTGCCACCAGCAGAGAAGTAACTAGCATCCCTCCTAATGAGCAGTTCTTC.

V is TRBV19 and J is TRBJ2-1, with 7 bases that match TRBD2. The CDR3 consists of 14 residues. The V gene's germline CDR1 is LNHDA and CDR2 SQIVND (reference sequence). V shed 7 bases and J 0 bases; nucleotides not matched to a gene: 3. CDR3 loop: CASKGGSSYNEQFF. The CDR3 DNA follows: TGTGCCAGTAAGGGCGGGAGCTCCTACAATGAGCAGTTCTTC.

This chain links TRBV7-2 with TRBJ2-5; 12 bases line up with TRBD1. V dropped 3 bases and J dropped 7; count of bases not matched to a gene: 3. This CDR3 contains 14 residues. The V gene's germline CDR1 is SGHTA and CDR2 FQGNSA. CDR3 protein: CASSLGQGAMTQYF. The DNA for the CDR3 is TGTGCCAGCAGCTTGGGACAGGGGGCTATGACCCAGTACTTC.

J is TRBJ2-2 and V is TRBV28, with a possible D match to TRBD2 (6 bases). This CDR3 is built from 15 residues. The V end was cut by 1 base, the J end by 3 bases, with 9 bases between. Germline V gives CDR1 MDHEN, CDR2 SYDVKM. The CDR3 loop is CASSLLTRDTGELFF. The CDR3 nucleotides read TGTGCCAGCAGTTTATTGACTAGGGACACCGGGGAGCTGTTTTTT.